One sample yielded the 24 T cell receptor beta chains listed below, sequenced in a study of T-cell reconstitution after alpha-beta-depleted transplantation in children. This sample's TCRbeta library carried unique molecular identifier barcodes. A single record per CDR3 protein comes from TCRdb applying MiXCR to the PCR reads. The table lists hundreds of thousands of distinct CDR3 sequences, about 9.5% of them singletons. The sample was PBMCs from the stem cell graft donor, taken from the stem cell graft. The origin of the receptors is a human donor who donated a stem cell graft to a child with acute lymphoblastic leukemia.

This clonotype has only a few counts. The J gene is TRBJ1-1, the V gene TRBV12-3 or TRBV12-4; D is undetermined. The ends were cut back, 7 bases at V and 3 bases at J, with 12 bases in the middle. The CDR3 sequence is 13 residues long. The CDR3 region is CASTAGQDTEAFF. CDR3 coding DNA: TGTGCCAGCACCGCGGGCCAAGACACTGAAGCTTTCTTT.

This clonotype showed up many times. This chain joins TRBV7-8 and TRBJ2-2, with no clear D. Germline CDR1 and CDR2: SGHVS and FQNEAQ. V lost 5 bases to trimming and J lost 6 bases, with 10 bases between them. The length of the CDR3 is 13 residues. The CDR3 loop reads CASSPIPAGELFF. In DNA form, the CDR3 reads TGTGCCAGCAGCCCCATTCCTGCCGGGGAGCTGTTTTTT.

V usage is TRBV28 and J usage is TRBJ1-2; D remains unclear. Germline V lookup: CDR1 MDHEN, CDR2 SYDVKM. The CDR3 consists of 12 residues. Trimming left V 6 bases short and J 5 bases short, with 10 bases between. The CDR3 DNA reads TGTGCCAGCAGCATATCGGGTTATGGCTACACCTTC. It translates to CASSISGYGYTF.

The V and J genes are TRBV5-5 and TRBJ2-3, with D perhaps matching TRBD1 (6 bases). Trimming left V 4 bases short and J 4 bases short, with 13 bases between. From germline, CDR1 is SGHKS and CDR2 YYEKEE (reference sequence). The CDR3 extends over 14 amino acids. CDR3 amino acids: CASSRQGNADTQYF. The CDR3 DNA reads TGTGCCAGCAGCCGCCAGGGGAATGCAGATACGCAGTATTTT.

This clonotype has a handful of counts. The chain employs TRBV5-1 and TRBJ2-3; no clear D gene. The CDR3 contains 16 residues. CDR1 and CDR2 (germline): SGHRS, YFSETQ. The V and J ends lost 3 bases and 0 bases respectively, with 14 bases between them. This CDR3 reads CASSSSGRISTDTQYF. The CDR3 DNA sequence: TGCGCCAGCAGCTCTTCCGGACGGATTAGCACAGATACGCAGTATTTT.

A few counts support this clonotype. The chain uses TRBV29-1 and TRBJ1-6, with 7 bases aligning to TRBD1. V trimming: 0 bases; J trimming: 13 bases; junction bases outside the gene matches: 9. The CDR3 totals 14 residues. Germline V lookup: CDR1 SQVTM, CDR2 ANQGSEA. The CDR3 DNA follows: TGCAGCGTTGAAGACCCCCTTACAGGGGAGCCCCTCCACTTT. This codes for CSVEDPLTGEPLHF.

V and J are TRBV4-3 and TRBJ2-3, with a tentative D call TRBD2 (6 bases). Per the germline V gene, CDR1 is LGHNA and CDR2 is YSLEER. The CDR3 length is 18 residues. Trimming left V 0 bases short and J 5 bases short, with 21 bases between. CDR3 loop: CASSQEAPLAVTLDTQYF. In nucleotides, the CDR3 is TGCGCCAGCAGCCAAGAAGCCCCATTAGCGGTGACTCTAGATACGCAGTATTTT.

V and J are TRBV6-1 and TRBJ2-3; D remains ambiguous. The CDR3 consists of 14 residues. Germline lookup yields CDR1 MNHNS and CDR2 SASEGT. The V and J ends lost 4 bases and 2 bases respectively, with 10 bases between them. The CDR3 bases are TGTGCCAGCAGTGCATCATACTTCACAGATACGCAGTATTTT. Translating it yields CASSASYFTDTQYF.

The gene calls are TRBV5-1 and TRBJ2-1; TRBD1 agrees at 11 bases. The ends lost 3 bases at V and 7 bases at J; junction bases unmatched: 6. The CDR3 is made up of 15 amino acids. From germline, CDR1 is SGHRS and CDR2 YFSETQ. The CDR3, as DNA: TGCGCCAGCAGCTCCGGACAGGGGGCATTGAATGAGCAGTTCTTC. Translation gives CASSSGQGALNEQFF.

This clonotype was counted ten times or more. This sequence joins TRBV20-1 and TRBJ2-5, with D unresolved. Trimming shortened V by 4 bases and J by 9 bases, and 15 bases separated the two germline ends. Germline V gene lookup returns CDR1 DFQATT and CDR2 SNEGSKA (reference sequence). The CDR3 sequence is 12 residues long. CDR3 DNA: TGCAGTGCTAAGACTGGCCAGGCGGCCCAGTACTTC. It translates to CSAKTGQAAQYF.

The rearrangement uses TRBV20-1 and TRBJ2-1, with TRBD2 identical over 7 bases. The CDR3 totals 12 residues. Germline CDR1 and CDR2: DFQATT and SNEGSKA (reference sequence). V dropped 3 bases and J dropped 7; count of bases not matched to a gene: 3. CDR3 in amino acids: CSASGEGNEQFF. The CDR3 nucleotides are TGCAGTGCTAGCGGGGAGGGGAATGAGCAGTTCTTC.

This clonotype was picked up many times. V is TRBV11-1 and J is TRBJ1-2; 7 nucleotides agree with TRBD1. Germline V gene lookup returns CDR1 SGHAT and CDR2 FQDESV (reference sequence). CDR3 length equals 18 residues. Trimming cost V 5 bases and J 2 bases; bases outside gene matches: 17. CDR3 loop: CASSPHRFPRDSNYGYTF. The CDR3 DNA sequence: TGTGCCAGCAGCCCGCACCGATTTCCCCGGGACAGCAACTATGGCTACACCTTC.

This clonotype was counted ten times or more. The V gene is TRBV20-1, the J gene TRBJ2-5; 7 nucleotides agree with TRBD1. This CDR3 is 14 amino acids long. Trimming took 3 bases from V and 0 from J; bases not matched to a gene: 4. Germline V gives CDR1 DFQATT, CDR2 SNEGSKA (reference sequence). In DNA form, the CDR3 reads TGCAGTGCTAGTGGGGGACAGCACCAAGAGACCCAGTACTTC. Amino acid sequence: CSASGGQHQETQYF.

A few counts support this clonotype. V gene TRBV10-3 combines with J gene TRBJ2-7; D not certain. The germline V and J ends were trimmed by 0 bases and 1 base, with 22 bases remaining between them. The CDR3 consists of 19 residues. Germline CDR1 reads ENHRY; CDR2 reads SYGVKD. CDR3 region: CAISESRKGIEDRSYEQYF. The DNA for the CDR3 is TGTGCCATCAGTGAGTCTCGGAAGGGAATTGAGGACCGATCCTACGAGCAGTACTTC.

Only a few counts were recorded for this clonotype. The CDR3 loop reads CASSTYSQPQHF. The DNA of the CDR3 is TGTGCCAGCAGTACCTACTCCCAGCCCCAGCATTTT. The chain couples TRBV6-2 or TRBV6-3 to TRBJ1-5; no clear D gene. Per germline, CDR1 MNHEY and CDR2 SVGEGT. The CDR3 loop spans 12 amino acids. V was cut by 5 bases and J by 7 bases, with 9 bases left in between.

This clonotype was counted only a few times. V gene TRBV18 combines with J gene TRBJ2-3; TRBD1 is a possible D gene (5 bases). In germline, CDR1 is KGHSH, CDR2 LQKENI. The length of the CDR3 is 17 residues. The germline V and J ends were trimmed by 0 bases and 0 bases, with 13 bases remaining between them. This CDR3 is CASSPPGAKASTDTQYF. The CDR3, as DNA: TGTGCCAGCTCACCACCAGGGGCGAAAGCTAGCACAGATACGCAGTATTTT.

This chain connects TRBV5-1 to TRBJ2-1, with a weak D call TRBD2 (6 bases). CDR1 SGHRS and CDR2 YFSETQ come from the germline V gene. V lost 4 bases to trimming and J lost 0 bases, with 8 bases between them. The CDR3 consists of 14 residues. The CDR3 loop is CASSGGSSYNEQFF. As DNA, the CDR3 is TGCGCCAGCAGCGGGGGGAGCTCCTACAATGAGCAGTTCTTC.

CDR3 sequence: CASSLASGANNEQFF. CDR3 in DNA: TGTGCCAGCAGCTTAGCTAGCGGGGCAAACAATGAGCAGTTCTTC. V usage is TRBV7-2 and J usage is TRBJ2-1, with 8 positions matching TRBD2. The V gene end was trimmed by 0 bases and the J gene end by 5 bases; junction bases not matched to a gene: 3. CDR1 and CDR2 from the germline V gene are SGHTA and FQGNSA. The CDR3 totals 15 residues.

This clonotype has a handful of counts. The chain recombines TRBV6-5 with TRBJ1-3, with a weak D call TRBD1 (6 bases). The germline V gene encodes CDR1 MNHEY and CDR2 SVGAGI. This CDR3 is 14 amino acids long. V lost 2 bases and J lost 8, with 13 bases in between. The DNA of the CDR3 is TGTGCCAGCAGTTACCAGGGGAGTAAGGACACCATATATTTT. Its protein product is CASSYQGSKDTIYF.

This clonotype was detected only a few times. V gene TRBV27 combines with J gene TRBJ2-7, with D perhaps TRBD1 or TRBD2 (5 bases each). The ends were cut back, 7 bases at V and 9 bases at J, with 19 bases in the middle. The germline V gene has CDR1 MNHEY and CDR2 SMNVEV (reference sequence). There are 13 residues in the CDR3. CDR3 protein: CASTARDHEGQYF. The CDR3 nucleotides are TGTGCCAGCACCGCCCGGGACCACGAAGGGCAGTACTTC.

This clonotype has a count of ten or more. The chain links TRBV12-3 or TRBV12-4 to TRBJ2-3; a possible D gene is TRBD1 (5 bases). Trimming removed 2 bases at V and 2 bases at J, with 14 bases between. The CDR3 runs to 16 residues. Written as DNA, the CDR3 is TGTGCCAGCAGTTTAACGACAGTGAGTTTCACAGATACGCAGTATTTT. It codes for CASSLTTVSFTDTQYF.

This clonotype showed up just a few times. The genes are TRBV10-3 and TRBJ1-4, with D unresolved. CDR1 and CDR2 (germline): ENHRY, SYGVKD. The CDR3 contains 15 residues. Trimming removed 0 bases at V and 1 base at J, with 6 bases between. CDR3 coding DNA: TGTGCCATCAGTGAGTCCCCAGGAACTAATGAAAAACTGTTTTTT. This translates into CAISESPGTNEKLFF.

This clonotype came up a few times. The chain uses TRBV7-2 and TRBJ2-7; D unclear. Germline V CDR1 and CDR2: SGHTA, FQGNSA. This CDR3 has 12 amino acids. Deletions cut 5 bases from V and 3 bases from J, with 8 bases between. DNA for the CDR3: TGTGCCAGCAGCATGACCCGCTACGAGCAGTACTTC. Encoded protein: CASSMTRYEQYF.

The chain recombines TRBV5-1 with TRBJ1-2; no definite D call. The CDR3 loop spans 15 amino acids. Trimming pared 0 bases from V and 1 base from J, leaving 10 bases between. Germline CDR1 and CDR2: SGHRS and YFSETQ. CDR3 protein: CASSLERGSNYGYTF. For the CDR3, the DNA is TGCGCCAGCAGCTTGGAACGGGGAAGTAACTATGGCTACACCTTC.